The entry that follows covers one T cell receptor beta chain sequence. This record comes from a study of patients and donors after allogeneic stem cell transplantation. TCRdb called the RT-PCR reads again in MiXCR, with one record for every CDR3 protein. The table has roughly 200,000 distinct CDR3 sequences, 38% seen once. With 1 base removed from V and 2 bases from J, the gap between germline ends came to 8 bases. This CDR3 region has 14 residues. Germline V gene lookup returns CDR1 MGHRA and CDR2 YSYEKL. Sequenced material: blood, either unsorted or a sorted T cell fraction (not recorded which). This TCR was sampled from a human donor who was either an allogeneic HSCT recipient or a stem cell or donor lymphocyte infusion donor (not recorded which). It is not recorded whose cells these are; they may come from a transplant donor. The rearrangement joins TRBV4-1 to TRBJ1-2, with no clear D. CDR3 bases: TGCGCCAGCAGCCAAGTTTCAGCGAACTATGGCTACACCTTC. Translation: CASSQVSANYGYTF.